This record concerns one T cell receptor (beta chain) sequence. Its target is not known. This specimen belongs to a study of T cells in Graves' hyperthyroidism and ophthalmopathy. RNA transcripts gave rise to amplified TCR beta CDR3 regions. The HTBI set primed first-round TCR CDR3 RT-PCR. TCRdb reprocessed the multiplex PCR reads with MiXCR, giving one entry per CDR3 protein. The data contain over 300,000 distinct CDR3 sequences, roughly 13% of them singletons. The length of the CDR3 is 16 residues. V was trimmed by 1 base and J by 0 bases, leaving 12 bases between them. Germline CDR1 reads LNHDA; CDR2 reads SQIVND (reference sequence). The study, taken as a whole, reports: Ophthalmopathy got predicted by the model a median roughly 6.4 months before its onset.

This clonotype was sampled from a woman in her 40s with Graves' ophthalmopathy. The chain has TRBV19 and TRBJ1-2, with D perhaps TRBD1 (6 bases). Sequenced input: blood. The CDR3, as DNA: TGTGCCAGTAGTATAGTTCGACAGGCGACTAACTATGGCTACACCTTC. Protein product: CASSIVRQATNYGYTF.